The clone carrying this T cell receptor (beta chain) showed up just a few times. The antigen is not known. This CDR3 is 14 amino acids long. Deletions cut 1 base from V and 5 bases from J, with 9 bases between. In germline, CDR1 is SGHRS, CDR2 YFSETQ. Since all of the isolated RNA was reverse transcribed, expressed TCRB transcripts were what got sequenced. Profiled with immunoSEQ multiplex PCR; TCRdb holds only in-frame clones, not every one. The sample has roughly 330,000 clones, about 13% seen once. These data belong to a study of beta chain features in type 1 diabetes. Findings and limits, study-wide: Moderate but significant shortening of TCRB CDR3s was recorded in all four CD4+ subsets from Type 1 diabetes patients. Equally in patients and controls, shorter templates might have been favored by PCR.

This sequence was found in a woman under 30 with type 1 diabetes. The gene calls are TRBV5-1 and TRBJ2-2, with no clear D. Material: naive CD4+ T cells from blood. As DNA, the CDR3 is TGCGCCAGCAGCTTGACAGCCCAAACCGGGGAGCTGTTTTTT. Translating it yields CASSLTAQTGELFF. Full variable domain (rest looked up from reference TRBV5-1 and TRBJ2-2): KAGVTQTPRYLIKTRGQQVTLSCSPISGHRSVSWYQQTPGQGLQFLFEYFSETQRNKGNFPGRFSGRQFSNSRSEMNVSTLELGDSALYLCASSLTAQTGELFFGEGSRLTVL.